Sequencing of this TCR beta chain was carried out in a study of blood T cell repertoires in COVID-19. As for the study in general: In each case, the material was cDNA or gDNA derived from T cells, B-cell-depleted T cells, or PBMCs.

Germline V gene sequence: CDR1 SGHDN, CDR2 FVKESK. The CDR3 consists of 16 residues. Trimming shortened V by 0 bases and J by 10 bases, and 21 bases separated the two germline ends. Seattle patients were enrolled during active infection and followed longitudinally. Original processing methods: It was from reference gene primer amplification that nucleated cell counts were estimated. The repertoire was sequenced with immunoSEQ multiplex PCR; TCRdb's copy has only in-frame clones and lacks some. Clone size and V and J calls were adopted from that table, with D and trimming inferred from the DNA. This table holds approximately 70,000 clones, 91% found once.

The chain couples TRBV14 to TRBJ1-2; D not resolved. The source is a man in his forties with COVID-19, enrolled during active disease. The source material was peripheral blood. Here the CDR3 reads CASSQDPRPAIADYTF. The CDR3 bases are TGTGCCAGCAGCCAAGATCCCCGGCCCGCCATTGCGGACTACACCTTC.